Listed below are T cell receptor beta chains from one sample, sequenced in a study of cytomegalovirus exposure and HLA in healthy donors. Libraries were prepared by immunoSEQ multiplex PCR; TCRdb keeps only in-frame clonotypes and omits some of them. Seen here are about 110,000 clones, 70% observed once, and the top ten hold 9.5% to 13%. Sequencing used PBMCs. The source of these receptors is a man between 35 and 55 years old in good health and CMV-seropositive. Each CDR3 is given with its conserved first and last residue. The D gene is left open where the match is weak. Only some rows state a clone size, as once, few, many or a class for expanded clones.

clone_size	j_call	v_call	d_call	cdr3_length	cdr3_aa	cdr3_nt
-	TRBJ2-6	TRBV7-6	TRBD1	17	CASSLQGDNSGANVLTF	TGTGCCAGCAGCTTACAGGGGGACAACTCTGGGGCCAACGTCCTGACTTTC
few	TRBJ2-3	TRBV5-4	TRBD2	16	CASSEKLAGGTDTQYF	TGTGCCAGCAGCGAGAAATTAGCGGGAGGCACAGATACGCAGTATTTT
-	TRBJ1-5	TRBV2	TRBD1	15	CASSLGTASNQPQHF	TGTGCCAGCAGCCTTGGGACAGCAAGCAATCAGCCCCAGCATTTT
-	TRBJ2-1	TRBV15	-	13	CATSNHRVDEQFF	TGTGCCACCAGCAATCACAGGGTTGATGAGCAGTTCTTC
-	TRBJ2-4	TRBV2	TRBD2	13	CASKDASGNIQYF	TGTGCCAGCAAAGACGCTAGCGGAAACATTCAGTACTTC
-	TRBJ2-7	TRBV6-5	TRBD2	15	CASSYSWGGLYEQYF	TGTGCCAGCAGTTACTCGTGGGGGGGACTCTACGAGCAGTACTTC
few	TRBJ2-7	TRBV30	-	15	CAWSGHSLTTYEQYF	TGTGCCTGGAGTGGGCATTCGCTAACTACCTACGAGCAGTACTTC
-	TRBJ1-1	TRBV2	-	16	CASAPGGALLETEAFF	TGTGCCAGCGCACCCGGGGGGGCCCTACTGGAGACTGAAGCTTTCTTT
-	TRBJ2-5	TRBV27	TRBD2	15	CASSLSETSGETQYF	TGTGCCAGCAGTTTATCGGAGACTAGCGGTGAGACCCAGTACTTC
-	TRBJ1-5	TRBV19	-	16	CASSERTLYSNQPQHF	TGTGCCAGTAGTGAAAGGACACTTTATAGCAATCAGCCCCAGCATTTT
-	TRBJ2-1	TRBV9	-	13	CASSAPPLSEQFF	TGTGCCAGCAGCGCTCCCCCCCTGAGTGAGCAGTTCTTC
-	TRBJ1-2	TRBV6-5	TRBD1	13	CASSRDRRYGYTF	TGTGCCAGCAGTCGGGACAGGCGATATGGCTACACCTTC
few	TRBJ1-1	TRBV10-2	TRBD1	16	CASTEPTGVMNTEAFF	TGCGCCAGCACCGAGCCGACAGGGGTCATGAACACTGAAGCTTTCTTT
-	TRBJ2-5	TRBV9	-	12	CASSEEEETQYF	TGTGCCAGCAGCGAGGAGGAAGAGACCCAGTACTTC
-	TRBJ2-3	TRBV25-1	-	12	CASSEGQDTQYF	TGTGCCAGCAGTGAGGGCCAAGATACGCAGTATTTT
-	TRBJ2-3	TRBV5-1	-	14	CASSLTTSTDTQYF	TGCGCCAGCAGCTTGACGACTAGCACAGATACGCAGTATTTT
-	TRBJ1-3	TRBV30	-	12	CACPSSGNTIYF	TGTGCCTGCCCGAGCTCTGGAAACACCATATATTTT
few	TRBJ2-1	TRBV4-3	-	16	CASSQGARELGGEQFF	TGCGCCAGCAGCCAAGGGGCGCGGGAATTAGGCGGTGAGCAGTTCTTC
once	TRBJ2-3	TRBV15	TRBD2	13	CATSRSGGDTQYF	TGTGCCACCAGCAGGTCGGGAGGAGATACGCAGTATTTT
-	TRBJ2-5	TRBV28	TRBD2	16	CASSSPLLAVQETQYF	TGTGCCAGCAGTTCCCCTCTCCTAGCGGTCCAAGAGACCCAGTACTTC
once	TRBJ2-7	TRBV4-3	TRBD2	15	CASSRGTSGPYEQYF	TGCGCCAGCAGCCGCGGGACTAGCGGGCCCTACGAGCAGTACTTC
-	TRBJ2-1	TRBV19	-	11	CASTDLNEQFF	TGTGCCAGTACCGACTTGAATGAGCAGTTCTTC
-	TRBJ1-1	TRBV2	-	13	CASRGTTNTEAFF	TGTGCCAGCAGGGGGACTACGAACACTGAAGCTTTCTTT
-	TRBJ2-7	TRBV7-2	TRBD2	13	CASSVEGGRKEYF	TGTGCCAGCAGCGTAGAGGGCGGGAGGAAGGAGTACTTC
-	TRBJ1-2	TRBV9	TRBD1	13	CASHSTGVDGYTF	TGTGCCAGCCACTCGACAGGGGTTGACGGCTACACCTTC
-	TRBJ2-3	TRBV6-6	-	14	CASRGRQSTDTQYF	TGTGCCAGCAGGGGCCGACAGTCCACAGATACGCAGTATTTT
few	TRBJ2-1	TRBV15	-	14	CATSRDQGIGEQFF	TGTGCCACCAGCAGAGATCAGGGTATAGGAGAGCAGTTCTTC
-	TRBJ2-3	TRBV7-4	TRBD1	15	CASGTGGLSTDTQYF	TGTGCCAGCGGGACAGGGGGCCTGAGCACAGATACGCAGTATTTT
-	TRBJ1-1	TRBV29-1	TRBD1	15	CSVDQRGQGRTEAFF	TGCAGCGTTGACCAGAGGGGACAGGGCCGGACCGAAGCTTTCTTT
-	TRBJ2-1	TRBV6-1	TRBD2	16	CASSVISGSSYNEQFF	TGTGCCAGCAGTGTTATTAGCGGGAGCTCCTACAATGAGCAGTTCTTC
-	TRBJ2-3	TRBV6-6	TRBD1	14	CASSWDRGTDTQYF	TGTGCCAGCAGTTGGGACAGGGGTACAGATACGCAGTATTTT
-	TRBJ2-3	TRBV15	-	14	CATSRDRGTDTQYF	TGTGCCACCAGCAGAGACAGGGGCACAGATACGCAGTATTTT
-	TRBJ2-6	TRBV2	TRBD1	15	CASKGQGSGANVLTF	TGTGCCAGCAAAGGACAGGGGTCGGGGGCCAACGTCCTGACTTTC
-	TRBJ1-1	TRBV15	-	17	CATSETQKSRGNTEAFF	TGTGCCACCAGCGAGACCCAGAAGAGCAGGGGGAACACTGAAGCTTTCTTT
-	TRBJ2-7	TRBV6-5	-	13	CASSYGVSYEQYF	TGTGCCAGCAGTTACGGAGTCTCCTACGAGCAGTACTTC
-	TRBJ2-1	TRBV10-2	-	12	CASTGSYNEQFF	TGCGCCAGCACCGGCTCCTACAATGAGCAGTTCTTC
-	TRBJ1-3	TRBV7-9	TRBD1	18	CASSLLFPDRGLWDTIYF	TGTGCCAGCAGCTTACTTTTCCCGGACAGGGGGCTTTGGGACACCATATATTTT
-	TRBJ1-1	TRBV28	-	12	CASNLPGLRAFF	TGTGCCAGCAATCTTCCGGGACTAAGGGCTTTCTTT
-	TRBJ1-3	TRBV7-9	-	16	CASSLWTGTSGNTIYF	TGTGCCAGCAGCCTCTGGACGGGAACCTCTGGAAACACCATATATTTT
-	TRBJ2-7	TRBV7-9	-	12	CASSPSSYEQYF	TGTGCCAGCAGCCCGAGCTCCTACGAGCAGTACTTC
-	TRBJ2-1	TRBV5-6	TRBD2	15	CASRQLAGGTDEQFF	TGTGCCAGCAGACAACTAGCGGGGGGGACAGATGAGCAGTTCTTC
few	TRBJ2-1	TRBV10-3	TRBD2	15	CAISEVRTSRNEQFF	TGTGCCATCAGTGAGGTTCGGACTAGCCGCAATGAGCAGTTCTTC
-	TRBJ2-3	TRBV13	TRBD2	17	CASSFLSGTSGTDTQYF	TGTGCCAGCAGCTTCCTCTCCGGGACTAGCGGAACAGATACGCAGTATTTT
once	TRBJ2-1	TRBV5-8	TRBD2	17	CASSLGLAGPAVDEQFF	TGTGCCAGCAGCCTTGGGCTAGCGGGCCCCGCGGTCGATGAGCAGTTCTTC
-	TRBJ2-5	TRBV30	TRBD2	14	CAWGWGAGKETQYF	TGTGCCTGGGGGTGGGGAGCGGGAAAAGAGACCCAGTACTTC
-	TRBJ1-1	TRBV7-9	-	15	CASSPTTGGWTEAFF	TGTGCCAGCAGCCCAACGACCGGCGGGTGGACTGAAGCTTTCTTT
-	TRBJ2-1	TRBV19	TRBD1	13	CASGTGGADEQFF	TGTGCCAGTGGGACAGGGGGCGCGGATGAGCAGTTCTTC